These 6 T cell receptor beta chains were all obtained from the same sample, sequenced in a study of T cells in Graves' hyperthyroidism and ophthalmopathy. TCR beta CDR3 sequences were amplified from RNA transcripts. First-round RT-PCR targeting the TCR CDR3 was performed with the HTBI primer set. MiXCR was run by TCRdb on the multiplex PCR reads, yielding one entry per CDR3 protein. Seen here are 700,000 or so distinct CDR3 sequences, more than 12% observed once, and the top ten hold around an eighth. The sequenced sample was blood. These receptor sequences come from a woman in her forties or fifties with Graves' ophthalmopathy.

This clonotype was found many times. This chain connects TRBV28 to TRBJ1-1, with 7 bases identical to TRBD1. This CDR3 comprises 16 residues. The germline V gene has CDR1 MDHEN and CDR2 SYDVKM. V trimming: 6 bases; J trimming: 0 bases; junction bases outside the gene matches: 10. CDR3 protein: CASSPRDSFLNTEAFF. The CDR3 DNA follows: TGTGCCAGCAGCCCCAGGGACAGCTTCTTGAACACTGAAGCTTTCTTT.

As regards this clonotype: This may arise from a read error, as a much more abundant clone is one base away. The V and J genes are TRBV7-9 and TRBJ2-1; D is perhaps TRBD2 (6 bases). The germline V gene encodes CDR1 SEHNR and CDR2 FQNEAQ (reference sequence). The CDR3 has 17 amino acids. As DNA, the CDR3 is TGTGCCAGCAGCTTAGTCTTTGGCGGGACTTCCTACAATAAGCAGTTCTTC. It is translated as CASSLVFGGTSYNKQFF.

Ten or more counts support this clonotype. V and J are TRBV9 and TRBJ2-3, with 9 bases aligning to TRBD2. The V and J ends lost 2 bases and 0 bases, in that order; junction bases with no gene match: 10. The CDR3 loop spans 18 amino acids. CDR1 and CDR2 from the germline V gene are SGDLS and YYNGEE. Here the CDR3 DNA reads TGTGCCAGCAGCGTGGGCGGCCGACTAGCGGCTAGCACAGATACGCAGTATTTT. Encoded protein: CASSVGGRLAASTDTQYF.

The V gene is TRBV28, the J gene TRBJ2-6; D uncertain. CDR1 and CDR2 from the germline V gene are MDHEN and SYDVKM. The CDR3 runs 16 residues. With 7 bases removed from V and 1 base from J, the gap between germline ends came to 14 bases. The CDR3 sequence is CASTNPQTSGANVLTF. The CDR3 DNA sequence: TGTGCCAGCACTAACCCTCAAACATCTGGGGCCAACGTCCTGACTTTC.

This clonotype was counted between two and nine times. The V gene is TRBV6-1, the J gene TRBJ1-5; no firm D call. Germline loops: CDR1 MNHNS, CDR2 SASEGT. Deletions cut 1 base from V and 5 bases from J, with 6 bases between. This CDR3 has 13 residues. The CDR3 DNA reads as TGTGCCAGCAGTGAAGAACCGCATCAGCCCCAGCATTTT. This codes for CASSEEPHQPQHF.

This clonotype was found many times. The V and J genes are TRBV2 and TRBJ2-2, with 7 bases fitting TRBD2. In germline, CDR1 is SNHLY, CDR2 FYNNEI. J lost 3 bases, V lost 8 bases, and 12 bases had no gene match. The CDR3 is made up of 16 amino acids. CDR3 DNA: TGTGCCAGCTCCTTTCTTTCAAGCGGGGACACCGGGGAGCTGTTTTTT. As protein: CASSFLSSGDTGELFF. Variable domain in full (rest from reference TRBV2 and TRBJ2-2): EPEVTQTPSHQVTQMGQEVILRCVPISNHLYFYWYRQILGQKVEFLVSFYNNEISEKSEIFDDQFSVERPDGSNFTLKIRSTKLEDSAMYFCASSFLSSGDTGELFFGEGSRLTVL.